This T cell receptor (beta chain) was profiled in a study of cytomegalovirus exposure and HLA in healthy donors. Whole-study context: Per a later analysis, the roughly 670 first-cohort and 100 to 150 validation repertoires shared one platform.

Study conclusions and caveats: In vitro testing confirmed a few CMV-associated chains as specific for CMV antigens. Overall, around 150 TCR beta chains were annotated as cytomegalovirus-associated.

V gave up 4 bases and J gave up 4 bases; unmatched junction bases: 5. The CDR3 loop spans 15 amino acids. CDR1 and CDR2 (germline): SQVTM, ANQGSEA. Sequenced by immunoSEQ multiplex PCR; TCRdb stores in-frame clones only, minus some. Here the sample spans 250,000 to 300,000 clones, around 87% being singletons. Of note for this clone: What it binds is unknown.

The clonotype comes from a woman younger than 30 in good health and CMV-seronegative. This sequence joins TRBV29-1 and TRBJ2-3, with 13 bases fitting TRBD2. Material: PBMCs. CDR3 sequence: CSVALTSGGSDTQYF. The CDR3 DNA reads TGCAGCGTTGCCTTGACTAGCGGGGGGTCAGATACGCAGTATTTT.